This TCR beta chain was sequenced during a study of neurological immune-mediated disorders. Unsorted libraries were generated from 2 million PBMCs. These cells had been stored in RNAlater at -80 C. This clonotype was observed at least ten times. TCRdb itself ran the 5' RACE reads through MiXCR, one entry per CDR3 protein. The sample records roughly 60,000 distinct CDR3 sequences, about an eighth being singletons. The CDR3 contains 13 residues. The germline gives CDR1 MNHEY, CDR2 SMNVEV (reference sequence). Losses at the gene ends were 7 bases for V and 5 bases for J; bases not matched to a gene: 6. This clonotype originated in a man between 60 and 75 years old in good health. V is TRBV27 and J is TRBJ2-3, with 7 positions matching TRBD2. Sequences were obtained from PBMCs. The chain's CDR3 is CASKAGVQDTQYF. CDR3 sequence (DNA): TGTGCCAGCAAGGCGGGAGTGCAAGATACGCAGTATTTT.